A selection of T cell receptor beta chains follows, all from one sample in a study of T cells after yellow fever vaccination. TCRdb reanalysed the 5' RACE reads using MiXCR and keeps one entry per CDR3 protein. The table has approximately 70,000 distinct CDR3 sequences, about 7.7% seen once; the top ten hold approximately 31%. Sequenced material: CD8+ T cells sorted from PBMCs, taken roughly 10 days after the first yellow fever vaccination. Receptors were obtained from a man between 18 and 29 years old who received the YFV17D yellow fever vaccine. Both conserved end residues are part of each CDR3.

TRBJ1-4	TRBV2	CASSAYEKLFF
TRBJ2-5	TRBV6-2/TRBV6-3	CASRTGGEYPEAQYF
TRBJ2-3	TRBV15	CATSSRTDTQYF
TRBJ2-1	TRBV7-9	CASSPGQGASNEQFF
TRBJ2-6	TRBV10-3	CAISDTGGRGANVLTF
TRBJ2-4	TRBV3-1	CASSQEEKNIQYF
TRBJ2-1	TRBV12-5	CASGLVVLGLPPGEQFF
TRBJ2-7	TRBV12-3/TRBV12-4	CASSPGAREQYF
TRBJ2-3	TRBV7-6	CASSFTESTDTQYF
TRBJ2-2	TRBV7-6	CASSLNGGAGELFF
TRBJ1-1	TRBV11-3	CASSLVALNTEAFF
TRBJ2-1	TRBV3-1	CASSQDLAANEQFF
TRBJ2-3	TRBV4-3	CASSPGDTQYF
TRBJ1-1	TRBV29-1	CSVEDNRPDTEAFF
TRBJ2-7	TRBV5-4	CASSKTGTASYEQYF
TRBJ2-5	TRBV9	CASSVGDRENQETQYF
TRBJ1-1	TRBV19	CASGPNTEAFF
TRBJ2-1	TRBV5-8	CASGRRGHHEQFF
TRBJ1-5	TRBV12-3/TRBV12-4	CASSSRDASNQPQHF
TRBJ2-7	TRBV4-2	CASSQDWGLVGYEQYF
TRBJ2-7	TRBV9	CASSAEGLANYEQYF
TRBJ2-3	TRBV4-3	CASSQEASGGIDTQYF
TRBJ2-5	TRBV7-8	CASSLVLGAGPRETQYF
TRBJ1-1	TRBV4-1	CASSHEQGLTEAFF
TRBJ2-3	TRBV2	CASRGDRGSGDTQYF
TRBJ2-3	TRBV7-6	CASSFPTGGPGEDTQYF
TRBJ1-1	TRBV7-9	CASSFEDVGTEAFF
TRBJ1-5	TRBV4-3	CASSRRSRPQHF
TRBJ2-6	TRBV28	CASRSRVRGANVLTF